These 2 T cell receptor beta chains came from one sample sequenced in a study of cytomegalovirus exposure and HLA in healthy donors. TCRdb's copy holds only in-frame clones and misses some; the assay was immunoSEQ multiplex PCR. Among about 190,000 clones listed, roughly 80% were seen once. Sequencing used PBMCs. Source of these receptors: a man aged 18 to 29 in good health and CMV-seropositive.

The chain recombines TRBV2 with TRBJ2-7, with 7 positions matching TRBD1. Trimming took 10 bases from V and 3 from J; bases not matched to a gene: 9. The length of the CDR3 is 13 residues. Looked up from germline, CDR1 is SNHLY and CDR2 is FYNNEI. In nucleotides, the CDR3 is TGTGCCACGTGGGGGCAGGGGGTCTACGAGCAGTACTTC. This codes for CATWGQGVYEQYF.

V and J are TRBV18 and TRBJ2-3, with TRBD1 identical over 7 bases. CDR3 size: 13 residues. J lost 4 bases, V lost 8 bases, and 6 bases had no gene match. Looked up from germline, CDR1 is KGHSH and CDR2 is LQKENI. The CDR3: CASHWDSADTQYF. The CDR3 coding sequence is TGTGCCAGCCATTGGGACAGCGCAGATACGCAGTATTTT.